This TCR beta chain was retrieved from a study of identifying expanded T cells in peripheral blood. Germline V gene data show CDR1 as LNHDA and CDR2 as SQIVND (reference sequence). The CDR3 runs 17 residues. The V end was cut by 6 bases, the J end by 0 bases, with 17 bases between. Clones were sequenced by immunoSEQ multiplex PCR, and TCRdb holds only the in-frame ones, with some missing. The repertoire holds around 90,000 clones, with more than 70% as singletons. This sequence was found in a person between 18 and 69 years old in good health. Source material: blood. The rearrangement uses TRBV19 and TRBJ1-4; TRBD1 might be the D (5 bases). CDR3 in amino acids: CASSTASGAATNEKLFF. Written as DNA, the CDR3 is TGTGCCAGTAGCACAGCTTCCGGGGCCGCAACTAATGAAAAACTGTTTTTT.